These T cell receptor beta chains were read from a single sample in a study of patients and donors after allogeneic stem cell transplantation. From the RT-PCR reads, TCRdb called clonotypes with MiXCR, one entry per CDR3 protein. The sample yields about 76,000 distinct CDR3 sequences, about a quarter seen once. The sample taken for sequencing was blood, either unsorted or a sorted T cell fraction (not recorded which). The source is a human donor who was either an allogeneic HSCT recipient or a stem cell or donor lymphocyte infusion donor (not recorded which). It is not recorded whose cells these are; they may come from a transplant donor. Both conserved end residues are part of each CDR3. Fields, in order: V gene, J gene, D gene, CDR3 length, clone size, CDR3 protein, CDR3 DNA. The D gene is left open where the match is weak. For some rows the clone size is stated as once, few or many, or as a class when expanded; others skip it.

V: TRBV5-1; J: TRBJ2-2; D: TRBD1; length: 15; size: -; CDR3: CASSSATGEDGELFF; DNA: TGCGCCAGCAGCTCTGCGACAGGGGAGGACGGGGAGCTGTTTTTT
V: TRBV29-1; J: TRBJ1-3; D: -; length: 12; size: few; CDR3: CSVAGFGNTIYF; DNA: TGCAGCGTGGCAGGGTTTGGAAACACCATATATTTT
V: TRBV4-1; J: TRBJ2-7; D: -; length: 16; size: few; CDR3: CASSQGALGLNYEQYF; DNA: TGCGCCAGCAGCCAAGGAGCTCTCGGGCTCAACTACGAGCAGTACTTC
V: TRBV20-1; J: TRBJ1-4; D: TRBD1; length: 14; size: few; CDR3: CSAPNRGSVGKLFF; DNA: TGCAGTGCTCCGAACAGGGGGTCGGTCGGAAAACTGTTTTTT
V: TRBV4-1; J: TRBJ1-5; D: TRBD1; length: 14; size: few; CDR3: CASSPRDRNQPQHF; DNA: TGCGCCAGCAGCCCCCGGGACAGGAATCAGCCCCAGCATTTT
V: TRBV4-3; J: TRBJ1-1; D: -; length: 13; size: -; CDR3: CASSQEVGTEAFF; DNA: TGCGCCAGCAGCCAAGAAGTGGGCACTGAAGCTTTCTTT
V: TRBV18; J: TRBJ1-5; D: -; length: 16; size: -; CDR3: CASSPSGRGGGQPQHF; DNA: TGTGCCAGCTCACCATCTGGACGCGGGGGGGGTCAGCCCCAGCATTTT
V: TRBV24-1; J: TRBJ2-5; D: -; length: 10; size: -; CDR3: CATGVETQYF; DNA: TGTGCCACGGGGGTGGAGACCCAGTACTTC
V: TRBV10-3; J: TRBJ1-1; D: -; length: 15; size: -; CDR3: CAIRTGTANNTEAFF; DNA: TGTGCCATCAGAACAGGGACGGCGAACAACACTGAAGCTTTCTTT
V: TRBV29-1; J: TRBJ2-7; D: TRBD2; length: 13; size: -; CDR3: CSVGTSDSYEQYF; DNA: TGCAGCGTGGGGACTAGCGATTCCTACGAGCAGTACTTC
V: TRBV4-2; J: TRBJ1-1; D: -; length: 15; size: -; CDR3: CASSQLRGLNTEAFF; DNA: TGTGCCAGCAGCCAGCTGAGGGGACTGAACACTGAAGCTTTCTTT
V: TRBV7-3; J: TRBJ2-3; D: -; length: 13; size: -; CDR3: CASSPKHPDTQYF; DNA: TGTGCCAGCAGCCCCAAGCACCCAGATACGCAGTATTTT
V: TRBV6-2/TRBV6-3; J: TRBJ2-3; D: -; length: 12; size: -; CDR3: CASSRLEDTQYF; DNA: TGTGCCAGCAGTAGACTTGAGGATACGCAGTATTTT
V: TRBV12-3/TRBV12-4; J: TRBJ1-1; D: -; length: 13; size: few; CDR3: CASSWDRNTEAFF; DNA: TGTGCCAGCAGTTGGGATCGGAACACTGAAGCTTTCTTT
V: TRBV10-3; J: TRBJ2-6; D: TRBD2; length: 18; size: few; CDR3: CAISELLAGASGANVLTF; DNA: TGTGCCATCAGTGAGCTCCTAGCGGGAGCTTCTGGGGCCAACGTCCTGACTTTC